The 20 T cell receptor beta chains below all came from one sample that was sequenced in a study of cytomegalovirus exposure and HLA in healthy donors. 13 Jbeta primers and 60 Vbeta primers were used for the PCR. Only in-frame clones appear in the TCRdb table, and some are missing; sequencing was by immunoSEQ multiplex PCR. The sample includes under 150,000 clones, about four fifths seen only once; the top ten take under 9.5%. Sequencing was performed on PBMCs. These receptors all stem from a woman between 45 and 60 years old in good health and CMV-seropositive.

The chain is built from TRBV29-1 and TRBJ2-5; 7 bases are a match to TRBD1. The CDR3 is 13 amino acids. The V and J ends lost 4 bases and 4 bases, in that order; junction bases with no gene match: 6. Germline CDR1 reads SQVTM; CDR2 reads ANQGSEA. Here the CDR3 DNA reads TGCAGCGTTGGAACCGGGACAGCAGAGACCCAGTACTTC. Protein sequence: CSVGTGTAETQYF.

The chain uses TRBV7-2 and TRBJ2-1; D might be TRBD2 (5 bases). This CDR3 contains 12 residues. Germline V gene data show CDR1 as SGHTA and CDR2 as FQGNSA. Trimming pared 5 bases from V and 12 bases from J, leaving 14 bases between. The CDR3 sequence: CASSRSRGAQFF. In DNA form, the CDR3 reads TGTGCCAGCAGCCGTAGCCGGGGAGCGCAGTTCTTC.

This chain connects TRBV5-1 to TRBJ2-1; TRBD1 agrees at 8 bases. The CDR3 length is 15 residues. Germline values: CDR1 SGHRS, CDR2 YFSETQ. J gave up 4 bases and V 0 bases, and 3 bases lay outside the gene matches. This CDR3 is CASSLDGTGYNEQFF. Written as DNA, the CDR3 is TGCGCCAGCAGCTTGGACGGGACAGGTTACAATGAGCAGTTCTTC.

This chain joins TRBV6-9 and TRBJ2-5; 8 bases match TRBD2. Germline trimming cut 6 bases from V and 1 base from J; bases unmatched to any gene: 10. There are 16 residues in the CDR3. Germline CDR1 is MNHGY and CDR2 is SVAAGI. The DNA for the CDR3 is TGTGCCAGCAGCCGGAGGTCCACTAGCGGCCAAGAGACCCAGTACTTC. It specifies CASSRRSTSGQETQYF.

This clone is classed as medium-sized. V and J are TRBV30 and TRBJ1-2; 12 nucleotides match TRBD1. With 7 bases clipped from V and 8 bases from J, the junction kept 14 bases outside the gene matches. Germline V gives CDR1 GTSNPN, CDR2 SVGIG (reference sequence). CDR3 length: 15 amino acids. CDR3: CASPGQGAGFEGYTF. CDR3 sequence (DNA): TGTGCCTCCCCGGGACAGGGGGCTGGGTTCGAGGGCTACACCTTC.

Only a few counts were recorded for this clone. The chain couples TRBV4-1 to TRBJ2-3; a weak D match, TRBD2 (5 bases). The V end lost 4 bases, the J end lost 2 bases, and 22 bases lay between the germline ends. In germline, CDR1 is MGHRA, CDR2 YSYEKL. The CDR3 is 18 amino acids. The CDR3 protein is CASSPSGGLQQITDTQYF. CDR3 bases: TGCGCCAGCAGCCCCTCCGGCGGACTCCAGCAAATCACAGATACGCAGTATTTT.

This chain joins TRBV5-5 and TRBJ2-6; TRBD1 agrees at 10 bases. The CDR3 is 18 residues long. Germline V gene data show CDR1 as SGHKS and CDR2 as YYEKEE (reference sequence). The junction had 3 bases not matched to a gene; V was cut back by 0 bases and J by 0 bases. The CDR3 region is CASSLGGTGASGANVLTF. The CDR3 nucleotides are TGTGCCAGCAGCTTGGGGGGGACAGGGGCCTCTGGGGCCAACGTCCTGACTTTC. Variable domain in full (rest from reference TRBV5-5 and TRBJ2-6): DAGVTQSPTHLIKTRGQQVTLRCSPISGHKSVSWYQQVLGQGPQFIFQYYEKEERGRGNFPDRFSARQFPNYSSELNVNALLLGDSALYLCASSLGGTGASGANVLTFGAGSRLTVL.

CDR3: CASSSVGRNGELFF. The CDR3 nucleotides read TGTGCCAGCAGTTCTGTGGGCAGGAACGGGGAGCTGTTTTTT. V and J are TRBV27 and TRBJ2-2, with D unresolved. V shed 4 bases and J shed 7 bases, with 13 bases lying between them. CDR1 MNHEY and CDR2 SMNVEV come from the germline V gene (reference sequence). There are 14 residues in the CDR3.

Concerning this clone itself: At one end, the junction sequence differs from germline, possibly due to a read error. The DNA of the CDR3 is TGTGCCAGCAGTCAAGGAGCGGCAGATACGCAGTATTTT. Encoded protein: CASSQGAADTQYF. The rearrangement uses TRBV14 and TRBJ2-3; the D gene is possibly TRBD2 (5 bases). The CDR3 sequence is 13 residues long. CDR1 SGHDN and CDR2 FVKESK come from the germline V gene.

J is TRBJ1-1 and V is TRBV7-9, with D possibly TRBD1 on 6 matching bases. This CDR3 spans 14 amino acids. The germline gives CDR1 SEHNR, CDR2 FQNEAQ (reference sequence). V shed 2 bases and J shed 5 bases, with 12 bases lying between them. The CDR3 bases are TGTGCCAGCAGCTTATCACAGGGTCGGACTGAAGCTTTCTTT. Translated: CASSLSQGRTEAFF.

The genes are TRBV7-3 and TRBJ2-1, with a possible D match to TRBD1 (6 bases). This CDR3 is built from 13 residues. V was cut by 4 bases and J by 7 bases, with 11 bases left in between. CDR1 and CDR2 from the germline V gene are SGHTA and FQGTGA. Here the CDR3 reads CASSSGTSNEQFF. CDR3 DNA: TGTGCCAGCAGCTCCGGGACAAGTAATGAGCAGTTCTTC.

The V and J genes are TRBV10-3 and TRBJ1-4; D is uncertain. Per the germline V gene, CDR1 is ENHRY and CDR2 is SYGVKD. V lost 0 bases, J lost 1 base, and 6 bases lay in between. The CDR3 is 15 residues long. The CDR3 sequence is CAISESRRTNEKLFF. The CDR3 bases are TGTGCCATCAGTGAGTCGAGGAGAACTAATGAAAAACTGTTTTTT.

The chain couples TRBV7-9 to TRBJ1-2, with D uncertain. Trimming cost V 0 bases and J 5 bases, with 10 bases left between them. The CDR3 loop spans 14 amino acids. CDR1 is SEHNR, CDR2 FQNEAQ, per germline (reference sequence). CDR3: CASSLALVSYGYTF. CDR3 in DNA: TGTGCCAGCAGCTTAGCGTTAGTATCGTATGGCTACACCTTC.

This rearrangement joins TRBV6-5 to TRBJ2-2; 9 bases align to TRBD1. CDR1 and CDR2 from the germline V gene are MNHEY and SVGAGI. The V gene end was trimmed by 7 bases and the J gene end by 7 bases; junction bases not matched to a gene: 4. The CDR3 runs 13 residues. The CDR3 region is CASMGQGFGELFF. CDR3 DNA: TGTGCCAGCATGGGACAGGGCTTCGGGGAGCTGTTTTTT.

This rearrangement joins TRBV2 to TRBJ1-2, with no clear D. CDR1 is SNHLY, CDR2 FYNNEI, per germline. The CDR3 covers 12 residues. Trimming left V 9 bases short and J 7 bases short, with 15 bases between. This chain's CDR3 is CARPRGEGGYTF. The CDR3 DNA is TGTGCCAGGCCTCGCGGGGAAGGTGGCTACACCTTC. The full variable domain, completed using reference TRBV2 and TRBJ1-2, is EPEVTQTPSHQVTQMGQEVILRCVPISNHLYFYWYRQILGQKVEFLVSFYNNEISEKSEIFDDQFSVERPDGSNFTLKIRSTKLEDSAMYFCARPRGEGGYTFGSGTRLTVV.

This clone has a single count. The chain joins TRBV2 to TRBJ2-7; D gene uncertain. Germline loops: CDR1 SNHLY, CDR2 FYNNEI. V dropped 5 bases and J dropped 2 bases, with 7 bases sitting between them. This CDR3 comprises 12 residues. The CDR3 DNA reads as TGTGCCAGCAGTTTTCAGACCTACGAGCAGTACTTC. This encodes CASSFQTYEQYF.

The chain couples TRBV4-2 to TRBJ2-5; TRBD2 agrees at 9 bases. Germline assignment: CDR1 LGHNA and CDR2 YNFKEQ. V lost 5 bases, J lost 5 bases, and 6 bases stayed unmatched. The length of the CDR3 is 14 residues. CDR3 nucleotides: TGTGCCAGCAGCACGCGGGAGGGCTGGGAGACCCAGTACTTC. Protein: CASSTREGWETQYF.

The chain is built from TRBV6-1 and TRBJ1-5; no reliable D call. Trimming took 5 bases from V and 4 from J, leaving 9 bases between them. Germline-derived CDR1 and CDR2 are MNHNS and SASEGT. The CDR3 extends over 13 amino acids. CDR3 amino acids: CASSPGGNQPQHF. The CDR3 DNA reads TGTGCCAGCAGTCCAGGAGGGAATCAGCCCCAGCATTTT.

The V call is TRBV7-2, the J call TRBJ1-1; no reliable D call. V was shortened by 5 bases and J by 0 bases, with 10 bases between the two germline ends. In germline, CDR1 is SGHTA, CDR2 FQGNSA. CDR3 length: 14 amino acids. Here the CDR3 reads CASSRSRLNTEAFF. CDR3 coding DNA: TGTGCCAGCAGCCGGTCGAGGTTGAACACTGAAGCTTTCTTT.

To note about this clone: This CDR3 is also generated by other DNA sequences in the sample. The V gene is TRBV19, the J gene TRBJ2-1, with 8 bases identical to TRBD2. The CDR3 extends over 13 amino acids. Germline CDR1 LNHDA, CDR2 SQIVND (reference sequence). J gave up 7 bases and V 4 bases, and 3 bases lay outside the gene matches. In nucleotides, the CDR3 is TGTGCCAGTAGTACCAGCGGGAGAAATGAGCAGTTCTTC. Translation: CASSTSGRNEQFF.